What follows are 19 T cell receptor beta chains derived from one specimen sequenced in a study of cytomegalovirus exposure and HLA in healthy donors. The primer mix had 60 Vbeta and 13 Jbeta primers. Sequencing was performed with immunoSEQ multiplex PCR; in TCRdb, only in-frame clones are kept and a portion is missing. The listing records some 51,000 clones. The material sequenced was PBMCs. The receptors here all came from a man in his forties or fifties in good health and CMV-seropositive.

The CDR3 nucleotides are TGTGCCAGCAGTCCCGGGACTAGCAGTACAGATACGCAGTATTTT. Translating it yields CASSPGTSSTDTQYF. This sequence joins TRBV2 and TRBJ2-3, with 9 bases matching TRBD2. This CDR3 contains 15 residues. CDR1 is SNHLY, CDR2 FYNNEI, per germline. Losses at the gene ends were 5 bases for V and 3 bases for J; bases not matched to a gene: 6.

J is TRBJ2-7 and V is TRBV5-1, with 12 bases identical to TRBD1. In germline, CDR1 is SGHRS, CDR2 YFSETQ. With V trimmed by 0 bases and J by 4 bases, 5 bases remained unmatched. This CDR3 region has 16 residues. This CDR3 reads CASSLGGTGGSYEQYF. CDR3 sequence (DNA): TGCGCCAGCAGCTTGGGAGGGACAGGGGGCTCGTACGAGCAGTACTTC.

The J gene is TRBJ2-2, the V gene TRBV5-1; D not certain. Trimming removed 4 bases at V and 4 bases at J, with 8 bases between. This CDR3 has 13 amino acids. Per germline, CDR1 SGHRS and CDR2 YFSETQ. CDR3 coding DNA: TGCGCCAGCAGCGCGTCCGTCACCGGGGAGCTGTTTTTT. It yields the protein CASSASVTGELFF.

The chain employs TRBV7-9 and TRBJ2-3, with 10 bases that match TRBD2. The CDR3 extends over 17 amino acids. V was pared by 4 bases and J by 5 bases, with 12 bases of the junction left unmatched. Germline lookup yields CDR1 SEHNR and CDR2 FQNEAQ (reference sequence). CDR3 sequence reads: CASSSPQGLASVDTQYF. In nucleotides, the CDR3 is TGTGCCAGCAGCTCCCCTCAGGGACTAGCGTCCGTAGATACGCAGTATTTT.

This chain's CDR3 is CASSQEGTSGRSFSYEQYF. DNA for the CDR3: TGCGCCAGCAGCCAAGAAGGGACTAGCGGGAGGTCCTTCTCCTACGAGCAGTACTTC. The chain uses TRBV4-1 and TRBJ2-7; 15 bases are shared with TRBD2. Unmatched junction bases numbered 6, after V lost 0 bases and J lost 0 bases. Germline CDR1 is MGHRA and CDR2 is YSYEKL. This CDR3 has 19 amino acids.

The V and J genes are TRBV30 and TRBJ1-1; the D gene is possibly TRBD1 (5 bases). CDR3 length: 11 residues. Germline loops: CDR1 GTSNPN, CDR2 SVGIG (reference sequence). Trimming removed 0 bases from V and 11 bases from J, with 10 bases in between. CDR3 sequence reads: CAWSVQQAAFF. The CDR3 DNA sequence: TGTGCCTGGAGTGTACAACAGGCGGCTTTCTTT.

This chain links TRBV30 with TRBJ2-7, with 10 bases aligning to TRBD1. The CDR3 has 15 residues. The germline CDR1 and CDR2 sequences are GTSNPN and SVGIG (reference sequence). V lost 8 bases, J lost 2 bases, and 12 bases stayed unmatched. As DNA, the CDR3 is TGTGCCGACCAATCCGACAGGGGGCCCGCCTACGAGCAGTACTTC. It is translated as CADQSDRGPAYEQYF.

CDR3: CASSPGTSGSRETQYF. In nucleotides, the CDR3 is TGCGCCAGCAGCCCCGGGACTAGCGGGAGTAGAGAGACCCAGTACTTC. This chain uses TRBV4-1 with TRBJ2-5; 14 bases are a match to TRBD2. CDR3 length equals 16 residues. Germline CDR1 reads MGHRA; CDR2 reads YSYEKL. The trim removed 4 bases at V and 4 bases at J, leaving 5 bases unmatched.

This chain uses TRBV19 with TRBJ2-2; D remains unclear. The CDR3 totals 13 residues. V was trimmed by 3 bases and J by 6 bases, leaving 8 bases between them. Germline assignment: CDR1 LNHDA and CDR2 SQIVND (reference sequence). The CDR3 reads CASSIGGAGELFF. CDR3 nucleotide sequence: TGTGCCAGTAGTATCGGCGGTGCCGGGGAGCTGTTTTTT. Based on the CDR3 plus reference TRBV19 and TRBJ2-2, the full variable domain is DGGITQSPKYLFRKEGQNVTLSCEQNLNHDAMYWYRQDPGQGLRLIYYSQIVNDFQKGDIAEGYSVSREKKESFPLTVTSAQKNPTAFYLCASSIGGAGELFFGEGSRLTVL.

J is TRBJ1-5 and V is TRBV5-1; D is perhaps TRBD1 (6 bases). The CDR3 runs to 18 residues. Germline CDR1 and CDR2: SGHRS and YFSETQ. The V gene lost 4 bases and the J gene lost 0 bases, with 20 bases spanning the gap. This chain's CDR3 is CASSPGVQGIYSNQPQHF. The CDR3 DNA is TGCGCCAGCAGCCCCGGGGTACAGGGAATATATAGCAATCAGCCCCAGCATTTT.

CDR3 amino acids: CAARLADTGELFF. The CDR3 bases are TGTGCCGCCAGACTAGCGGACACCGGGGAGCTGTTTTTT. The rearrangement uses TRBV6-5 and TRBJ2-2; 9 bases agree with TRBD2. Germline V gene lookup returns CDR1 MNHEY and CDR2 SVGAGI. CDR3 length equals 13 residues. J was trimmed by 3 bases and V by 11 bases; bases with no gene match: 4.

The V gene is TRBV12-5, the J gene TRBJ2-1; 8 nucleotides agree with TRBD2. This CDR3 is 14 amino acids long. Germline V gene lookup returns CDR1 LGHNT and CDR2 FRNRAP. After removal of 1 base from V and 6 bases from J, the junction contained 2 bases not matched to a gene. This chain's CDR3 is CASGLDSGTNEQFF. CDR3 DNA sequence: TGTGCTAGTGGTTTGGATAGCGGGACCAATGAGCAGTTCTTC.

As DNA, the CDR3 is TGCGCCAGCAGCCAAGACGCGGGGGCGAACACTGAAGCTTTCTTT. Protein: CASSQDAGANTEAFF. V usage is TRBV4-3 and J usage is TRBJ1-1; D possibly corresponds to TRBD1 (6 bases). The CDR3 extends over 15 amino acids. Germline V CDR1 and CDR2: LGHNA, YSLEER. Trimming removed 0 bases from V and 1 base from J, with 9 bases in between.

The rearrangement uses TRBV5-4 and TRBJ2-1; 7 bases map to TRBD1. The germline V gene encodes CDR1 SGHNT and CDR2 YYREEE (reference sequence). This CDR3 is 16 amino acids long. Germline trimming cut 2 bases from V and 5 bases from J; bases unmatched to any gene: 10. The CDR3 nucleotides are TGTGCCAGCAGCTTAGAATCCGGGACAGTACACAATGAGCAGTTCTTC. This codes for CASSLESGTVHNEQFF.

V and J are TRBV6-1 and TRBJ1-2, with 10 bases lining up with TRBD1. Germline CDR1 and CDR2: MNHNS and SASEGT. With 6 bases clipped from V and 9 bases from J, the junction kept 7 bases outside the gene matches. This CDR3 has 13 amino acids. CDR3 in DNA: TGTGCCAGCAGCTTGGGGACAGGGGAGAGCTACACCTTC. Protein product: CASSLGTGESYTF.

The chain employs TRBV7-3 and TRBJ2-7; TRBD1 agrees at 11 bases. Germline-derived CDR1 and CDR2 are SGHTA and FQGTGA. The CDR3 is 15 residues long. Trimming cost V 3 bases and J 0 bases; bases outside gene matches: 1. The CDR3 DNA is TGTGCCAGCAGCTTGGGGACAGGGGGCTCCTACGAGCAGTACTTC. This codes for CASSLGTGGSYEQYF.

V and J are TRBV27 and TRBJ2-2, with 7 bases that match TRBD1. CDR1 MNHEY and CDR2 SMNVEV come from the germline V gene (reference sequence). This CDR3 is built from 16 residues. The J segment lost 0 bases and the V segment lost 1 base, leaving 2 bases of the junction unmatched. The CDR3 coding sequence is TGTGCCAGCAGTTTATTTACAGGGGCGAACACCGGGGAGCTGTTTTTT. Residues: CASSLFTGANTGELFF.

Points on this clone: The same CDR3 also results from other DNA sequences found in this sample. The chain links TRBV27 to TRBJ2-7, with a weak D call TRBD2 (5 bases). The CDR3 has 15 residues. V was trimmed by 3 bases and J by 2 bases, leaving 14 bases between them. CDR1 is MNHEY, CDR2 SMNVEV, per germline (reference sequence). CDR3 sequence (DNA): TGTGCCAGCAGTTTGCGACCGGCGGGCCCCTACGAGCAGTACTTC. This translates into CASSLRPAGPYEQYF.

The chain combines TRBV29-1 with TRBJ1-4; TRBD1 is a possible D gene (6 bases). Germline V CDR1 and CDR2: SQVTM, ANQGSEA. The ends were cut back, 4 bases at V and 8 bases at J, with 14 bases in the middle. The CDR3 is 13 amino acids. The CDR3 DNA is TGCAGCGTTGGTGGGGGGGGCGGAGAAAAACTGTTTTTT. This sequence encodes CSVGGGGGEKLFF.